The sequence of this T cell receptor (beta chain) was determined in a study of T cells in Graves' hyperthyroidism and ophthalmopathy. This clonotype was picked up many times. TCR beta CDR3 regions were amplified from RNA. The TCR CDR3 first-round RT-PCR relied on the HTBI primer set. Via MiXCR, TCRdb re-called the multiplex PCR reads, giving one row per CDR3 protein. Seen here are 530,000 or so distinct CDR3 sequences, roughly a quarter observed once, and the top ten hold approximately 10%. The origin of this receptor is a woman aged 30 to 39 with Graves' ophthalmopathy. Input material: blood.

The CDR3 nucleotides are TGTGCCATCAGTGAGTCGACTCCTGGGAGGAGAGTGGAGACCCAGTACTTC. As protein: CAISESTPGRRVETQYF. The rearrangement links TRBV10-3 to TRBJ2-5; a weak D match, TRBD2 (6 bases). The CDR3 runs to 17 residues. Germline V gene sequence: CDR1 ENHRY, CDR2 SYGVKD. Trimming cost V 0 bases and J 5 bases, with 19 bases left between them.